These T cell receptor beta chains were read from a single sample in a study of blood T cell repertoires in COVID-19. Clones were read by immunoSEQ multiplex PCR, and TCRdb kept only the in-frame ones, dropping some. The repertoire holds tens of thousands of clones, 85% to 90% seen once, with about 6.8% in the top ten. Sequenced material: peripheral blood. These TCRs come from a woman aged 60-75 years with COVID-19, enrolled during active disease. Both conserved end residues are part of each CDR3. A D gene is named only where the DNA matches it firmly. Size is stated for part of the rows, as once, few or many counts, or as a class when the clone is expanded.

TRBJ1-3,-,TRBV19,-,TGTGCCAGTAGTGAGCCCGCGCAGCGGTCTGGAAACACCATATATTTT,CASSEPAQRSGNTIYF
TRBJ2-1,-,TRBV4-2,-,TGTGCCAGCAGCCGTGAAACGACAATCAATTACAATGAGCAGTTCTTC,CASSRETTINYNEQFF
TRBJ2-7,-,TRBV19,-,TGTGCCAGTAGCACCGGGATCAGCTCCTACGAGCAGTACTTC,CASSTGISSYEQYF
TRBJ2-3,TRBD2,TRBV2,-,TGTGCCAGCGCAGGGGGACTAGCCTCGTTGGGGACCACAGATACGCAGTATTTT,CASAGGLASLGTTDTQYF
TRBJ2-4,TRBD1,TRBV29-1,-,TGCAGCGTTGGACAGGGTGAAAACATTCAGTACTTC,CSVGQGENIQYF
TRBJ2-7,TRBD1,TRBV13,-,TGTGCCAGCAGCTTGGGGACAGGGTGGTACGAGCAGTACTTC,CASSLGTGWYEQYF
TRBJ1-2,TRBD1,TRBV19,-,TGTGCCAGTAGTATAGCGGGGGACAGCACCCCTTCCACCTTC,CASSIAGDSTPSTF
TRBJ1-2,-,TRBV28,-,TGTGCCAGCAGCGTTTTTGACTATGGCTACACCTTC,CASSVFDYGYTF
TRBJ2-3,TRBD2,TRBV10-2,few,TGCGCCAGCAGGCTAGCGGGAGGGCCAGATACGCAGTATTTT,CASRLAGGPDTQYF
TRBJ1-6,TRBD1,TRBV2,-,TGTGCCAGCAGACCCGGACAGGGGTATAATTCACCCCTCCACTTT,CASRPGQGYNSPLHF
TRBJ1-2,TRBD1,TRBV9,-,TGTGCCAGCAGCGTAGGAGGGGGCGCTGGCTATGGCTACACCTTC,CASSVGGGAGYGYTF
TRBJ1-3,TRBD1,TRBV3-1/TRBV3-2,few,TGTGCCAGCAGCCAATCCACAGGGGTCTCTGGAAACACCATATATTTT,CASSQSTGVSGNTIYF
TRBJ2-3,TRBD2,TRBV24-1,-,TGTGCCACCAGTGATTTGCGAGTGTTCGGGGGGAAAGATACGCAGTATTTT,CATSDLRVFGGKDTQYF
TRBJ1-5,TRBD1,TRBV28,-,TGTGCCAGCAGTACAGGGGGATATCAGCCCCAGCATTTT,CASSTGGYQPQHF
TRBJ2-7,TRBD1,TRBV13,-,TGTGCCAGCAGCTTATTCCGGGACAGCTATAACTCCTACGAGCAGTACTTC,CASSLFRDSYNSYEQYF
TRBJ1-1,-,TRBV19,-,TGTGCCAGTACCCTGGGGCCTATGAACACTGAAGCTTTCTTT,CASTLGPMNTEAFF
TRBJ1-2,-,TRBV24-1,few,TGTGCCACCAGTGATCCCACTTTTGGCTACACCTTC,CATSDPTFGYTF
TRBJ1-2,TRBD1,TRBV10-3,-,TGTGCCATCAGTGGGGCGGGACAGCAGGCTGGGTATGGCTACACCTTC,CAISGAGQQAGYGYTF
TRBJ2-2,TRBD1,TRBV6-5,-,TGTGCCAGCAGGCGATACCCCCAGGGGGCCGGGGAGCTGTTTTTT,CASRRYPQGAGELFF
TRBJ1-5,-,TRBV6-5,-,TGTGCCAGCAGGGAGGGGCAGGCCGGCAATCAGCCCCAGCATTTT,CASREGQAGNQPQHF
TRBJ2-2,TRBD1,TRBV29-1,-,TGCAGCGTTGATAGGGGGCTGGGCGGGGAGCTGTTTTTT,CSVDRGLGGELFF
TRBJ2-1,TRBD2,TRBV27,-,TGTGCCAGCAGTACCGGGACTAGCTCCTACAATGAGCAGTTCTTC,CASSTGTSSYNEQFF